The 28 T cell receptor beta chains below all came from one sample that was sequenced in a study of cytomegalovirus exposure and HLA in healthy donors. PCR involved 60 Vbeta and 13 Jbeta primers. Using immunoSEQ multiplex PCR, the repertoire was profiled, and TCRdb retains in-frame clones only, with some absent. The data hold roughly 110,000 clones, with 70% to 75% observed a single time. The sample comprised PBMCs. The receptors come from a female donor in good health and CMV-seronegative.

This clone was counted once. V gene TRBV11-3 combines with J gene TRBJ2-7; no definite D call. The CDR3 contains 14 residues. Germline CDR1 is SGHNT and CDR2 is YENEEA. Trimming removed 5 bases from V and 6 bases from J, with 17 bases in between. CDR3 sequence (DNA): TGTGCCAGCAGCCTATCCAGATGGAGTGGCGAGCAGTACTTC. This codes for CASSLSRWSGEQYF.

V and J are TRBV4-2 and TRBJ1-2; TRBD1 is a possible D gene (5 bases). This CDR3 spans 12 amino acids. V lost 1 base and J 6 bases, leaving 6 bases between the germline ends. Germline V gives CDR1 LGHNA, CDR2 YNFKEQ. The CDR3 coding sequence is TGTGCCAGCAGCCAAGTAGGGGATGGCTACACCTTC. Protein sequence: CASSQVGDGYTF.

The J gene is TRBJ2-7, the V gene TRBV10-2; D is unclear. CDR1 WSHSY and CDR2 SAAADI come from the germline V gene. The CDR3 runs 12 residues. Trimming removed 1 base from V and 5 bases from J, with 6 bases in between. CDR3 coding DNA: TGCGCCAGCAGTGAGTTGGGCGACGAGCAGTACTTC. Encoded protein: CASSELGDEQYF.

This rearrangement joins TRBV5-6 to TRBJ2-7, with D possibly matching TRBD2 (6 bases). V lost 0 bases and J 7 bases, leaving 8 bases between the germline ends. The CDR3 covers 12 residues. CDR1 and CDR2 from the germline V gene are SGHDT and YYEEEE. The CDR3 nucleotides are TGTGCCAGCAGCTTGGGGGGAGGTGAGCAGTACTTC. It codes for CASSLGGGEQYF.

The V call is TRBV10-3, the J call TRBJ2-1; TRBD1 aligns across 9 bases. Germline trimming cut 5 bases from V and 8 bases from J; bases unmatched to any gene: 10. The CDR3 covers 15 residues. The germline V gene encodes CDR1 ENHRY and CDR2 SYGVKD. CDR3 sequence: CAISRTGELVDEQFF. DNA of the CDR3: TGTGCCATCAGTCGGACAGGGGAATTGGTTGATGAGCAGTTCTTC.

V usage is TRBV2 and J usage is TRBJ2-1; 8 positions agree with TRBD2. From germline, CDR1 is SNHLY and CDR2 FYNNEI. CDR3 size: 13 residues. Trimming at V came to 3 bases and at J to 12 bases, leaving 7 bases not matched to a gene. CDR3 nucleotides: TGTGCCAGCAGTGAGGCGGAGCGGGGGAGGCAGTTCTTC. Its translation is CASSEAERGRQFF.

In nucleotides, the CDR3 is TGCGCCAGCAGTACTGGGACAGCCTCCTACGAGCAGTACTTC. Its protein product is CASSTGTASYEQYF. V and J are TRBV5-1 and TRBJ2-7, with TRBD1 identical over 7 bases. J was trimmed by 0 bases and V by 5 bases; bases with no gene match: 5. This CDR3 comprises 14 residues. Germline CDR1 and CDR2: SGHRS and YFSETQ. Together with reference TRBV5-1 and TRBJ2-7, the CDR3 gives the full variable domain: KAGVTQTPRYLIKTRGQQVTLSCSPISGHRSVSWYQQTPGQGLQFLFEYFSETQRNKGNFPGRFSGRQFSNSRSEMNVSTLELGDSALYLCASSTGTASYEQYFGPGTRLTVT.

This clone has a handful of counts. The chain links TRBV6-4 to TRBJ2-1; a weak D match, TRBD2 (5 bases). This CDR3 region has 14 residues. Per the germline V gene, CDR1 is MRHNA and CDR2 is SNTAGT. Between the trimmed V and J ends, which lost 4 bases and 4 bases, there was a span of 11 bases. CDR3 region: CASSAEAPYNEQFF. The CDR3 coding sequence is TGTGCCAGCAGTGCGGAGGCCCCTTACAATGAGCAGTTCTTC.

This rearrangement joins TRBV7-2 to TRBJ1-4; D perhaps matches TRBD1 (5 bases). Trimming removed 5 bases at V and 2 bases at J, with 9 bases between. Germline CDR1 and CDR2: SGHTA and FQGNSA. The CDR3 runs to 14 residues. The CDR3 nucleotides are TGTGCCAGCAGCAAAGACAGTACTAATGAAAAACTGTTTTTT. As protein: CASSKDSTNEKLFF.

This clone is a singleton in its sample. The V and J genes are TRBV13 and TRBJ2-4; 8 nucleotides line up with TRBD2. CDR1 PRHDT and CDR2 FYEKMQ come from the germline V gene (reference sequence). V shed 0 bases and J 6 bases; nucleotides not matched to a gene: 19. This CDR3 has 20 residues. DNA of the CDR3: TGTGCCAGCAGCTTAGGATGGGAGAAAAGCGGGAGTGGACTCTTAAACATTCAGTACTTC. Protein product: CASSLGWEKSGSGLLNIQYF.

This rearrangement joins TRBV7-3 to TRBJ2-1, with D maybe TRBD2 (7 bases). V lost 5 bases to trimming and J lost 4 bases, with 27 bases between them. This CDR3 spans 19 amino acids. Germline CDR1 and CDR2: SGHTA and FQGTGA. As DNA, the CDR3 is TGTGCCAGCAGCCTAAGGAGCAGAGGGGGGGTCAAGGTTTACAATGAGCAGTTCTTC. This gives the protein CASSLRSRGGVKVYNEQFF.

In its sample, this clone was seen once. This chain links TRBV30 with TRBJ2-1; 8 nucleotides match TRBD2. V shed 3 bases and J 2 bases; nucleotides not matched to a gene: 12. The CDR3 has 17 amino acids. Per germline, CDR1 GTSNPN and CDR2 SVGIG (reference sequence). The CDR3 is CAWSELVAGPTYNEQFF. The CDR3 DNA reads TGTGCCTGGAGCGAATTGGTAGCGGGACCCACCTACAATGAGCAGTTCTTC.

The rearrangement joins TRBV27 to TRBJ2-5; the match to TRBD1 covers 7 bases. This CDR3 spans 14 amino acids. V was pared by 4 bases and J by 3 bases, with 5 bases of the junction left unmatched. Looked up from germline, CDR1 is MNHEY and CDR2 is SMNVEV (reference sequence). The CDR3 loop reads CASSSHDREETQYF. As DNA, the CDR3 is TGTGCCAGCAGTTCCCATGACAGGGAAGAGACCCAGTACTTC.

V is TRBV7-9 and J is TRBJ1-2, with 11 bases that match TRBD1. CDR3 length: 16 amino acids. Germline V gene data show CDR1 as SEHNR and CDR2 as FQNEAQ (reference sequence). With V trimmed by 5 bases and J by 6 bases, 11 bases remained unmatched. Written as DNA, the CDR3 is TGTGCCAGCAGCGGATCCCAGTGGACAGGGGGCAATGGCTACACCTTC. Amino acids: CASSGSQWTGGNGYTF.

The V and J genes are TRBV29-1 and TRBJ2-1; TRBD2 might be the D (5 bases). V shed 0 bases and J shed 12 bases, with 15 bases lying between them. Germline CDR1 and CDR2: SQVTM and ANQGSEA. This CDR3 region has 13 residues. The CDR3 DNA sequence: TGCAGCGTTGAAGATCTTCCGGGAATTGGGCAGTTCTTC. Translated, it gives CSVEDLPGIGQFF.

This chain links TRBV11-2 with TRBJ1-1; D may be TRBD1 (6 bases). The germline V gene encodes CDR1 SGHAT and CDR2 FQNNGV. Trimming left V 1 base short and J 7 bases short, with 19 bases between. CDR3 length equals 16 residues. Here the CDR3 DNA reads TGTGCCAGCAGCTTAGTCCCCCCCTCTGCAGGGGTTGAAGCTTTCTTT. Protein: CASSLVPPSAGVEAFF.

In this sample, this clone turned up a few times. The rearrangement links TRBV11-2 to TRBJ1-2, with no clear D. Germline loops: CDR1 SGHAT, CDR2 FQNNGV. V was shortened by 3 bases and J by 9 bases, with 17 bases between the two germline ends. The CDR3 loop spans 14 amino acids. This CDR3 reads CASSFGGASSSYTF. In DNA form, the CDR3 reads TGTGCCAGCAGCTTCGGCGGAGCTAGCTCTAGCTACACCTTC. Combining the CDR3 with reference TRBV11-2 and TRBJ1-2 gives the whole variable domain EAGVAQSPRYKIIEKRQSVAFWCNPISGHATLYWYQQILGQGPKLLIQFQNNGVVDDSQLPKDRFSAERLKGVDSTLKIQPAKLEDSAVYLCASSFGGASSSYTFGSGTRLTVV.

This clone was counted only a few times. The chain has TRBV5-6 and TRBJ2-4; maybe TRBD2 (5 bases). V was clipped by 4 bases and J by 1 base, with 15 bases between them. The length of the CDR3 is 16 residues. Per the germline V gene, CDR1 is SGHDT and CDR2 is YYEEEE. The CDR3 loop is CASSLWRSMAKNIQYF. CDR3 nucleotide sequence: TGTGCCAGCAGCCTGTGGAGGAGTATGGCCAAAAACATTCAGTACTTC. The full variable domain, in which reference TRBV5-6 and TRBJ2-4 provide the parts outside the CDR3, is DAGVTQSPTHLIKTRGQQVTLRCSPKSGHDTVSWYQQALGQGPQFIFQYYEEEERQRGNFPDRFSGHQFPNYSSELNVNALLLGDSALYLCASSLWRSMAKNIQYFGAGTRLSVL.

J is TRBJ2-7 and V is TRBV18, with 10 bases identical to TRBD1. The CDR3 is 12 amino acids. Germline CDR1 and CDR2: KGHSH and LQKENI. V gave up 5 bases and J gave up 6 bases; unmatched junction bases: 1. The CDR3 region is CASSRTGGEQYF. CDR3 nucleotides: TGTGCCAGCTCAAGGACAGGGGGCGAGCAGTACTTC.

The genes are TRBV28 and TRBJ1-5; D is possibly TRBD1 (6 bases). The CDR3 sequence is 14 residues long. Trimming removed 7 bases from V and 0 bases from J, with 10 bases in between. Germline CDR1 reads MDHEN; CDR2 reads SYDVKM. The CDR3 sequence: CASNIQGSNQPQHF. In DNA form, the CDR3 reads TGTGCCAGCAACATACAGGGTAGCAATCAGCCCCAGCATTTT.

The chain uses TRBV5-1 and TRBJ2-7; 8 nucleotides align to TRBD1. The CDR3 sequence is 15 residues long. CDR1 is SGHRS and CDR2 is YFSETQ in the germline V gene. After removal of 4 bases from V and 4 bases from J, the junction contained 10 bases not matched to a gene. The CDR3 is CASSPQGTGFYEQYF. In nucleotides, the CDR3 is TGCGCCAGCAGCCCTCAAGGGACAGGATTTTACGAGCAGTACTTC.

The chain links TRBV5-5 to TRBJ2-5; D perhaps matches TRBD2 (6 bases). The germline CDR1 and CDR2 sequences are SGHKS and YYEKEE (reference sequence). Deletions cut 4 bases from V and 5 bases from J, with 18 bases between. CDR3 length: 15 residues. The CDR3 is CASSQTLGGTETQYF. The CDR3 nucleotides are TGTGCCAGCAGCCAAACCCTGGGAGGTACGGAGACCCAGTACTTC. The variable domain in full, completed from reference TRBV5-5 and TRBJ2-5, reads DAGVTQSPTHLIKTRGQQVTLRCSPISGHKSVSWYQQVLGQGPQFIFQYYEKEERGRGNFPDRFSARQFPNYSSELNVNALLLGDSALYLCASSQTLGGTETQYFGPGTRLLVL.

V and J are TRBV6-5 and TRBJ1-5, with 11 bases that match TRBD1. CDR1 and CDR2 (germline): MNHEY, SVGAGI. With 6 bases clipped from V and 4 bases from J, the junction kept 5 bases outside the gene matches. The CDR3 is 15 amino acids. CDR3 in DNA: TGTGCCAGCAGCCTCGGGACAGGGGGAAATCAGCCCCAGCATTTT. Translated, it gives CASSLGTGGNQPQHF.

The CDR3 nucleotides are TGTGCCAGCAGCTCTGCTAGGGAGGGCCGAGGGAATGAGCAGTTCTTC. It encodes CASSSAREGRGNEQFF. V and J are TRBV11-3 and TRBJ2-1, with TRBD2 matching 7 bases. The germline CDR1 and CDR2 sequences are SGHNT and YENEEA. The CDR3 has 16 residues. With V trimmed by 4 bases and J by 7 bases, 13 bases remained unmatched.

The chain has TRBV5-4 and TRBJ2-2; 11 bases match TRBD1. The CDR3 sequence is 20 residues long. J lost 5 bases, V lost 0 bases, and 15 bases had no gene match. CDR1 SGHNT and CDR2 YYREEE come from the germline V gene (reference sequence). CDR3 DNA: TGTGCCAGCAGCTTGGCCTCCTTTGTTCCCGGGACAGGGGGAACCGGGGAGCTGTTTTTT. It translates to CASSLASFVPGTGGTGELFF. Together with reference TRBV5-4 and TRBJ2-2, the CDR3 gives the full variable domain: ETGVTQSPTHLIKTRGQQVTLRCSSQSGHNTVSWYQQALGQGPQFIFQYYREEENGRGNFPPRFSGLQFPNYSSELNVNALELDDSALYLCASSLASFVPGTGGTGELFFGEGSRLTVL.

Note on this clone: This sample includes further DNA sequences coding for the same CDR3. V usage is TRBV27 and J usage is TRBJ2-1; 12 bases are shared with TRBD2. The germline gives CDR1 MNHEY, CDR2 SMNVEV (reference sequence). This CDR3 region has 15 residues. V shed 5 bases, J shed 6 bases, and the junction held 5 bases outside the gene matches. In DNA form, the CDR3 reads TGTGCCAGCAGTCTGGGGACTAGCGGGCGCAATGAGCAGTTCTTC. Its translation is CASSLGTSGRNEQFF.

In its sample, this clone was seen a few times. The chain is built from TRBV30 and TRBJ2-3; D remains ambiguous. The CDR3 contains 14 residues. V was cut by 0 bases and J by 6 bases, with 13 bases left in between. CDR1 is GTSNPN, CDR2 SVGIG, per germline (reference sequence). The CDR3 sequence: CAWSVRRSSDTQYF. The CDR3 DNA follows: TGTGCCTGGAGTGTGAGGCGGAGCAGTGATACGCAGTATTTT. Based on the CDR3 plus reference TRBV30 and TRBJ2-3, the full variable domain is SQTIHQWPATLVQPVGSPLSLECTVEGTSNPNLYWYRQAAGRGLQLLFYSVGIGQISSEVPQNLSASRPQDRQFILSSKKLLLSDSGFYLCAWSVRRSSDTQYFGPGTRLTVL.

The chain has TRBV19 and TRBJ2-2; D might be TRBD2 (5 bases). The germline V gene has CDR1 LNHDA and CDR2 SQIVND (reference sequence). The CDR3 is 16 amino acids. Trimming cost V 3 bases and J 6 bases, with 17 bases left between them. CDR3 DNA: TGTGCCAGTAGTATCATGGAAGCGGTAAAGGCCGGGGAGCTGTTTTTT. The encoded protein is CASSIMEAVKAGELFF.